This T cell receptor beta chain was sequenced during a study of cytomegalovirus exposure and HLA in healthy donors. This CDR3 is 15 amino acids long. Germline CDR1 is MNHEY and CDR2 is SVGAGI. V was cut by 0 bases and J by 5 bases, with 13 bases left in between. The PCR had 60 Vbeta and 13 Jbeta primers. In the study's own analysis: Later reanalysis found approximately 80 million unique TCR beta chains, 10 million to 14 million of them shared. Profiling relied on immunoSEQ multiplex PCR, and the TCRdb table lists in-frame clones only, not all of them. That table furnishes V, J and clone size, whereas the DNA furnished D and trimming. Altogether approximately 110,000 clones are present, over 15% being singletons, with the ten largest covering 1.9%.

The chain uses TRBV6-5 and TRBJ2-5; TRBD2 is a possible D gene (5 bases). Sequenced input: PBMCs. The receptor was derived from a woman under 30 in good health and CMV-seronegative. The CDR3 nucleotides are TGTGCCAGCAGTTACTCGGCCGTGACGGGGGAGACCCAGTACTTC. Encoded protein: CASSYSAVTGETQYF.